The TCR beta chain described here comes from a study of blood T cell repertoires in COVID-19. CDR1 is SGHDT, CDR2 YYEEEE, per germline. The V and J ends lost 1 base and 6 bases respectively, with 16 bases between them. The CDR3 sequence is 15 residues long. Methods used by the authors: Amplification of reference gene primers was used by the study to estimate nucleated cell counts. Assay used: immunoSEQ multiplex PCR; TCRdb lists only in-frame clones, some missing. D and trimming come from the DNA, and the V and J calls and clone size come from that table. The sample includes around 77,000 clones, about 80% of them seen just once. This clone was detected once.

This chain connects TRBV5-6 to TRBJ1-1, with a tentative D call TRBD1 (6 bases). The clonotype originates from a human donor in a cohort sampled during active COVID-19. The sample taken for sequencing was peripheral blood. DNA of the CDR3: TGTGCCAGCAGCTTGAGGGGGATTGGAGGCGCTGAAGCTTTCTTT. This translates into CASSLRGIGGAEAFF.